Listed here are 8 T cell receptor beta chains from one sample, sequenced in a study of T-cell reconstitution after alpha-beta-depleted transplantation in children. For TCRbeta, the library was prepared with unique molecular identifiers. From the PCR reads, TCRdb called clonotypes with MiXCR, one entry per CDR3 protein. The sample carries hundreds of thousands of distinct CDR3 sequences, roughly 15% recorded once. The source material was PBMCs, mostly from graft donor cells, sampled 360 days after TCRalphabeta/CD19-depleted stem cell transplant. Receptors originate from a boy in the first two years of life who had a stem cell transplant for Wiskott-Aldrich syndrome, so the T cells may come from the graft donor.

This chain uses TRBV15 with TRBJ2-1; TRBD2 matches 9 bases. The CDR3 has 13 amino acids. The germline CDR1 and CDR2 sequences are LNHNV and YYDKDF (reference sequence). V was pared by 7 bases and J by 11 bases, with 9 bases of the junction left unmatched. Here the CDR3 reads CATNPVAGVKQFF. CDR3 bases: TGTGCCACCAACCCAGTAGCGGGAGTGAAGCAGTTCTTC.

In its sample, this clonotype was seen many times. The V call is TRBV24-1, the J call TRBJ2-3; the match to TRBD2 covers 8 bases. CDR1 KGHDR and CDR2 SFDVKD come from the germline V gene. Germline trimming cut 10 bases from V and 3 bases from J; bases unmatched to any gene: 2. This CDR3 contains 12 residues. CDR3 region: CATSGTTDTQYF. In DNA form, the CDR3 reads TGTGCCACTAGCGGGACTACAGATACGCAGTATTTT.

V gene TRBV4-3 combines with J gene TRBJ2-1; 8 bases line up with TRBD2. CDR3 length: 17 amino acids. The V gene end was trimmed by 2 bases and the J gene end by 8 bases; junction bases not matched to a gene: 14. Per germline, CDR1 LGHNA and CDR2 YSLEER. In DNA form, the CDR3 reads TGCGCCAGCAGCCAATCGACTGGTCGCGGGAGGTTCCATGAGCAGTTCTTC. It translates to CASSQSTGRGRFHEQFF.

The J gene is TRBJ1-1, the V gene TRBV12-3 or TRBV12-4; D is ambiguous. Between the trimmed V and J ends, which lost 3 bases and 1 base, there was a span of 15 bases. The CDR3 has 16 residues. CDR3 sequence reads: CASSFRPRKPNTEAFF. CDR3 sequence (DNA): TGTGCCAGCAGTTTTAGACCCCGTAAACCGAACACTGAAGCTTTCTTT.

The CDR3 loop is CASRTGDPYNEQFF. CDR3 coding DNA: TGCGCCAGCCGTACGGGGGACCCCTACAATGAGCAGTTCTTC. This chain uses TRBV5-1 with TRBJ2-1, with D possibly being TRBD2 (6 bases). This CDR3 has 14 residues. CDR1 is SGHRS, CDR2 YFSETQ, per germline. The germline V and J ends were trimmed by 7 bases and 2 bases, with 13 bases remaining between them. Supplemented by reference TRBV5-1 and TRBJ2-1, the full variable domain reads KAGVTQTPRYLIKTRGQQVTLSCSPISGHRSVSWYQQTPGQGLQFLFEYFSETQRNKGNFPGRFSGRQFSNSRSEMNVSTLELGDSALYLCASRTGDPYNEQFFGPGTRLTVL.

The gene calls are TRBV30 and TRBJ1-2; D possibly corresponds to TRBD1 (6 bases). V was clipped by 7 bases and J by 13 bases, with 16 bases between them. Germline CDR1 and CDR2: GTSNPN and SVGIG (reference sequence). CDR3 length equals 10 residues. CDR3 sequence reads: CASDSGRVTF. CDR3 nucleotides: TGTGCCTCGGACAGCGGGAGAGTCACCTTC.

This clonotype was seen only a few times. The chain couples TRBV5-1 to TRBJ2-3, with 7 bases identical to TRBD1. Germline trimming cut 0 bases from V and 1 base from J; bases unmatched to any gene: 5. This CDR3 has 16 amino acids. In germline, CDR1 is SGHRS, CDR2 YFSETQ. Here the CDR3 reads CASSLEAGGRTDTQYF. CDR3 DNA: TGCGCCAGCAGCTTGGAGGCAGGGGGACGCACAGATACGCAGTATTTT.

This clonotype appeared a few times. The genes are TRBV5-6 and TRBJ2-1; 8 bases map to TRBD2. Trimming at V came to 1 base and at J to 4 bases, leaving 4 bases not matched to a gene. Germline assignment: CDR1 SGHDT and CDR2 YYEEEE. The CDR3 covers 15 residues. The chain's CDR3 is CASSLQAGAYNEQFF. The CDR3, as DNA: TGTGCCAGCAGCTTGCAAGCGGGGGCTTACAATGAGCAGTTCTTC.